The rows below give T cell receptor beta chains drawn from one sample of a study of beta chain features in type 1 diabetes. Clones were read by immunoSEQ multiplex PCR, and TCRdb kept only the in-frame ones, dropping some. The table includes about 700,000 clones, around an eighth detected once. Sequencing used naive CD4+ T cells from blood. Receptors originate from a man aged 18 to 29 with type 1 diabetes. The CDR3 runs from the conserved cysteine through the conserved F or W. The order of the fields is D gene, J gene, V gene, clone size, CDR3 DNA, CDR3 protein. The D gene is left open where the match is weak. The size entry is marked missing in some rows and otherwise reads once, few, many or a size class.

TRBD1 TRBJ1-1 TRBV27 few TGTGCCAGCAGTTCCCCGGACAGGGGAAACACTGAAGCTTTCTTT CASSSPDRGNTEAFF
- TRBJ2-7 TRBV2 few TGTGCCAGCAGTGAAAGAGGGGTCGACGAGCAGTACTTC CASSERGVDEQYF
- TRBJ1-2 TRBV28 - TGTGCCAGCAGCCCCCCGGGGGTAGAGGGCTACACCTTC CASSPPGVEGYTF
TRBD1 TRBJ1-4 TRBV29-1 few TGCAGCGTTGACCGGACAGGGACGACAACTAATGAAAAACTGTTTTTT CSVDRTGTTTNEKLFF
- TRBJ2-4 TRBV30 few TGTGCCTGGAGTATACGGGCTAGCGCCAAAAACATTCAGTACTTC CAWSIRASAKNIQYF
- TRBJ2-2 TRBV7-3 few TGTGCCAGCAGCCCTTCCTTTGGCGGGGAGCTGTTTTTT CASSPSFGGELFF
- TRBJ1-1 TRBV5-1 - TGCGCCAGCAGCTTGTCGGCAGGAATTAACACTGAAGCTTTCTTT CASSLSAGINTEAFF
- TRBJ2-5 TRBV30 - TGTGCCATCCGGAGGTACGGAGAGACCCAGTACTTC CAIRRYGETQYF
- TRBJ1-1 TRBV30 few TGTGCCACCAACCGAGCAGCCAACACTGAAGCTTTCTTT CATNRAANTEAFF
TRBD1 TRBJ1-6 TRBV7-2 - TGTGCCAGCAGCCTACACCAGGGGGGAAATAATTCACCCCTCCACTTT CASSLHQGGNNSPLHF
- TRBJ2-2 TRBV19 few TGTGCCAGTAGTATCTTGACGAACACCGGGGAGCTGTTTTTT CASSILTNTGELFF
TRBD1 TRBJ2-1 TRBV7-9 few TGTGCCAGCAGCCCCCCCGGGACAGATTACAATGAGCAGTTCTTC CASSPPGTDYNEQFF
TRBD1 TRBJ2-5 TRBV5-1 few TGCGCCAGCAGCAGATCACCCCGGGGACAGCTCCAAGAGACCCAGTACTTC CASSRSPRGQLQETQYF
TRBD2 TRBJ2-1 TRBV18 - TGTGCCAGCTCACAGACTAGCGGGGGCAATGAGCAGTTCTTC CASSQTSGGNEQFF
- TRBJ1-5 TRBV6-1 few TGTGCCAGCACAGGTACCTTTAATCAGCCCCAGCATTTT CASTGTFNQPQHF
- TRBJ2-4 TRBV27 few TGTGCCAGCAGTAACCGGGACACCCCAGGTGGCAAAAACATTCAGTACTTC CASSNRDTPGGKNIQYF
- TRBJ1-5 TRBV10-3 - TGTGCCATCAGTGTTGGAGGGGGAGCTGATCAGCCCCAGCATTTT CAISVGGGADQPQHF
- TRBJ1-2 TRBV9 few TGTGCCAGCAGCGTAGGGGGATACGGCTACACCTTC CASSVGGYGYTF
- TRBJ1-2 TRBV25-1 - TGTGCCAGCAGTGCACCACCGGGACAATCCTATGGCTACACCTTC CASSAPPGQSYGYTF
- TRBJ1-2 TRBV14 - TGTGCCAGCAGCCAATACGTCGAGGGGAGGTATGGCTACACCTTC CASSQYVEGRYGYTF
- TRBJ2-1 TRBV14 few TGTGCCAGCAGCCGAAAACAGGAGAGCGAGCAGTTCTTC CASSRKQESEQFF
- TRBJ1-1 TRBV9 few TGTGCCAGCAGCGTAGCGGCAGACACTGAAGCTTTCTTT CASSVAADTEAFF
- TRBJ2-3 TRBV18 - TGTGCCAGCTCACCACGTCCGCCCTCTTTCACAGATACGCAGTATTTT CASSPRPPSFTDTQYF
- TRBJ1-6 TRBV30 - TGTGCCTGGAGTGTAGACTGGCCTCAGGGGACCCTCCACTTT CAWSVDWPQGTLHF
- TRBJ2-5 TRBV7-7 few TGTGCTAGCAGCTTAGGAAAAAAAGAGACCCAGTACTTC CASSLGKKETQYF
TRBD1 TRBJ1-2 TRBV6-1 - TGTGCCAGCAGTGATTTGACAGGGGCGAACTATGGCTACACCTTC CASSDLTGANYGYTF
TRBD2 TRBJ2-5 TRBV2 few TGTGCCAGCGGGGAGGGGACCACCCAAGAGACCCAGTACTTC CASGEGTTQETQYF
- TRBJ1-2 TRBV20-1 - TGCAGTGCTAGAGATTCCAGGGAAACCTTC CSARDSRETF
TRBD2 TRBJ2-1 TRBV7-9 few TGTGCCAGCAGCCCCCGGACTAGTTGGAATGAGCAGTTCTTC CASSPRTSWNEQFF
- TRBJ1-2 TRBV5-1 - TGCGCCAGCAGCTCAGGACCAAACTATGGCTACACCTTC CASSSGPNYGYTF
- TRBJ1-5 TRBV14 few TGTGCCAGCAGCCAGGGCGGGTCGGATCAGCCCCAGCATTTT CASSQGGSDQPQHF
- TRBJ2-7 TRBV30 - TGTGCCTGGAGTGGAGCGGATACCTACGAGCAGTACTTC CAWSGADTYEQYF
- TRBJ2-7 TRBV7-2 - TGTGCCAGCAGCCCTGGATACGAGCAGTACTTC CASSPGYEQYF
- TRBJ2-3 TRBV29-1 few TGCAGCGTTGTAAAAGGGGTCCTCACAGATACGCAGTATTTT CSVVKGVLTDTQYF
TRBD1 TRBJ1-5 TRBV15 few TGTGCCACCAGCAGAGATCTGAAGGACAGGAGCAATCAGCCCCAGCATTTT CATSRDLKDRSNQPQHF
- TRBJ2-2 TRBV6-5 - TGTGCCAGCAGGACCACCGGGGAGCTGTTTTTT CASRTTGELFF
TRBD2 TRBJ2-2 TRBV6-6 few TGTGCCAGCAGTCACCCCGGCGGGGGGGCAATCAGGGAGCTGTTTTTT CASSHPGGGAIRELFF
- TRBJ1-4 TRBV7-9 few TGTGCCAGCAGCCCGGGGGAAACTAATGAAAAACTGTTTTTT CASSPGETNEKLFF
- TRBJ1-2 TRBV29-1 - TGCAGCCACCAAAGCGGTGGGGCCCATGGCTACACCTTC CSHQSGGAHGYTF
- TRBJ2-5 TRBV10-2 few TGCGCCAGCAGCCAGGCGCAAGAGACCCAGTACTTC CASSQAQETQYF
- TRBJ2-5 TRBV18 few TGTGCCAGCTCGCGAATGGGGCAAGAGACCCAGTACTTC CASSRMGQETQYF
- TRBJ1-2 TRBV6-5 - TGTGCCAGCAGCAACTCCGCGGGCTACACCTTC CASSNSAGYTF
- TRBJ1-1 TRBV5-1 few TGCGCCAGCAGCTTGACAGCCGATCTTGAAGCTTTCTTT CASSLTADLEAFF
- TRBJ1-2 TRBV30 few TGTGCCTGGAGTGGGGGCAACTATGGCTACACCTTC CAWSGGNYGYTF
- TRBJ1-3 TRBV29-1 few TGCAGCGTTCGGACGGATGGAAACACCATATATTTT CSVRTDGNTIYF
TRBD1 TRBJ1-1 TRBV29-1 - TGCAGCGCCCGAGACAGGGGGAACACTGAAGCTTTCTTT CSARDRGNTEAFF
TRBD2 TRBJ2-1 TRBV4-1 - TGCGCCAGCAGCCAAGATCCTAGCGGGGTTTACAATGAGCAGTTCTTC CASSQDPSGVYNEQFF
- TRBJ1-2 TRBV30 many TGTGCCTGGAGTGCTGGGATGGCGTATGGCTACACCTTC CAWSAGMAYGYTF
- TRBJ2-2 TRBV6-1 - TGTGCCAGCAAGTTCAGGGAAACCGGGGAGCTGTTTTTT CASKFRETGELFF
TRBD1 TRBJ2-3 TRBV19 few TGTGCCAGTGGATTCGGACAGGCTGGCACAGATACGCAGTATTTT CASGFGQAGTDTQYF
- TRBJ2-2 TRBV7-6 few TGTGCCAGCAGCTTAGCGGGGGAGCTAACCGGGGAGCTGTTTTTT CASSLAGELTGELFF
- TRBJ2-5 TRBV5-1 few TGCGCCAGCAGAGGGGATTCAGAGACCCAGTACTTC CASRGDSETQYF
TRBD1 TRBJ2-7 TRBV7-2 - TGTGCCAGCAGCTCCAGGGGGAAAGGGACCTACGAGCAGTACTTC CASSSRGKGTYEQYF
- TRBJ1-1 TRBV5-4 few TGTGCCAGCGCTAATAGGGCTTCGAACACTGAAGCTTTCTTT CASANRASNTEAFF
- TRBJ1-1 TRBV4-1 few TGCGCCAGCAGCCAAGATTTGGGGGAAGCTTTCTTT CASSQDLGEAFF
- TRBJ2-7 TRBV30 - TGTGCCTGGAGTGTAAACAAGTACTACGAGCAGTACTTC CAWSVNKYYEQYF
- TRBJ2-3 TRBV7-2 few TGTGCCAGCAGCTTAGAGGTCCGAGGAACAGATACGCAGTATTTT CASSLEVRGTDTQYF